One and the same sample provided the 21 T cell receptor beta chains below, sequenced in a study of blood T cell repertoires in COVID-19. Using immunoSEQ multiplex PCR, the repertoire was profiled, and TCRdb retains in-frame clones only, with some absent. The sample holds approximately 290,000 clones, roughly 85% seen once. Sequences were obtained from PBMCs or T cells enriched from blood (not recorded which). The receptors derive from a woman under 40 who had recovered from COVID-19.

The rearrangement joins TRBV28 to TRBJ1-6; D is perhaps TRBD1 (5 bases). The germline V gene encodes CDR1 MDHEN and CDR2 SYDVKM. The CDR3 is made up of 15 amino acids. V was cut by 3 bases and J by 6 bases, with 12 bases left in between. In DNA form, the CDR3 reads TGTGCCAGCAGTTTCGTGGGCCAGGGTAATTCACCCCTCCACTTT. Translation: CASSFVGQGNSPLHF.

This rearrangement joins TRBV19 to TRBJ1-1; 8 nucleotides agree with TRBD1. CDR1 and CDR2 from the germline V gene are LNHDA and SQIVND (reference sequence). V shed 3 bases and J 1 base; nucleotides not matched to a gene: 4. This CDR3 comprises 15 residues. This CDR3 reads CASSMTGAGNTEAFF. In DNA form, the CDR3 reads TGTGCCAGTAGTATGACAGGGGCGGGGAACACTGAAGCTTTCTTT.

This chain connects TRBV10-3 to TRBJ1-5, with 7 positions matching TRBD1. CDR1 is ENHRY, CDR2 SYGVKD, per germline. CDR3 length equals 14 residues. Germline trimming cut 5 bases from V and 3 bases from J; bases unmatched to any gene: 4. CDR3 bases: TGTGCCATCAGTAAGGGACAGACCAATCAGCCCCAGCATTTT. It specifies CAISKGQTNQPQHF.

V gene TRBV6-5 combines with J gene TRBJ2-3, with D possibly TRBD1 on 7 matching bases. Trimming cost V 3 bases and J 4 bases, with 14 bases left between them. The CDR3 covers 15 residues. CDR1 is MNHEY and CDR2 is SVGAGI in the germline V gene. The CDR3: CASSYTQGGPDTQYF. The CDR3 region has the DNA TGTGCCAGCAGTTATACCCAGGGGGGACCAGATACGCAGTATTTT.

The rearrangement joins TRBV29-1 to TRBJ2-3; no clear D gene. The V gene's germline CDR1 is SQVTM and CDR2 ANQGSEA. With 5 bases removed from V and 1 base from J, the gap between germline ends came to 13 bases. This CDR3 has 14 residues. CDR3 coding DNA: TGCAGCGTTTATAAAGGAGATTGCACAGATACGCAGTATTTT. Its protein product is CSVYKGDCTDTQYF.

J is TRBJ1-5 and V is TRBV3-1 (or the pseudogene TRBV3-2); the D is unclear. The CDR3 sequence is 14 residues long. In germline, CDR1 is LGHDT, CDR2 YNNKEL (reference sequence). Trimming took off 1 base at V and 3 bases at J, with 7 bases between the two ends. The CDR3 nucleotides read TGTGCCAGCAGCCAAGGGCTTGTCAATCAGCCCCAGCATTTT. Its translation is CASSQGLVNQPQHF.

The V gene is TRBV7-2, the J gene TRBJ1-1; D ambiguous. V was trimmed by 2 bases and J by 5 bases, leaving 9 bases between them. The germline V gene encodes CDR1 SGHTA and CDR2 FQGNSA. The CDR3 runs 13 residues. CDR3: CASSLSRETEAFF. As DNA, the CDR3 is TGTGCCAGCAGCTTATCCCGAGAAACTGAAGCTTTCTTT.

CDR3 amino acids: CASSGWQATLYQPQHF. As DNA, the CDR3 is TGTGCCAGCAGTGGGTGGCAGGCTACCCTTTATCAGCCCCAGCATTTT. This chain joins TRBV2 and TRBJ1-5; D not certain. Germline V gene sequence: CDR1 SNHLY, CDR2 FYNNEI. Trimming left V 4 bases short and J 5 bases short, with 18 bases between. The CDR3 length is 16 residues.

The chain has TRBV28 and TRBJ1-2, with D hard to call. Trimming stripped 5 bases from V and 7 bases from J, with 14 bases between. The CDR3 totals 13 residues. CDR1 and CDR2 from the germline V gene are MDHEN and SYDVKM. Written as DNA, the CDR3 is TGTGCCAGCAGTCCCTTGGTTCGGTTTGGCTACACCTTC. It translates to CASSPLVRFGYTF.

This chain links TRBV28 with TRBJ1-2, with 11 bases that match TRBD1. V shed 2 bases, J shed 4 bases, and the junction held 6 bases outside the gene matches. This CDR3 contains 16 residues. Germline V CDR1 and CDR2: MDHEN, SYDVKM. The DNA for the CDR3 is TGTGCCAGCAGTTTAACGGACAGGGGGCGCAGCTATGGCTACACCTTC. Protein product: CASSLTDRGRSYGYTF.

This chain uses TRBV7-9 with TRBJ1-2; D might be TRBD1 (6 bases). The CDR3 runs to 14 residues. The V and J ends lost 5 bases and 7 bases respectively, with 17 bases between them. The germline V gene encodes CDR1 SEHNR and CDR2 FQNEAQ (reference sequence). The CDR3 DNA reads as TGTGCCAGCAGCGGCGACAGGTCCTTGTTTGGCTACACCTTC. It specifies CASSGDRSLFGYTF.

The rearrangement links TRBV25-1 to TRBJ1-1; D remains ambiguous. CDR1 is MGHDK and CDR2 is SYGVNS in the germline V gene. The germline V and J ends were trimmed by 2 bases and 8 bases, with 6 bases remaining between them. This CDR3 comprises 11 residues. CDR3 region: CASSEVQEAFF. DNA for the CDR3: TGTGCCAGCAGTGAAGTCCAGGAAGCTTTCTTT.

The chain uses TRBV2 and TRBJ2-7, with D tentatively TRBD1 (5 bases). Germline CDR1 reads SNHLY; CDR2 reads FYNNEI. Trimming cost V 2 bases and J 6 bases, with 11 bases left between them. The CDR3 is 13 amino acids. The CDR3 protein is CASSEYRTGEQYF. CDR3 nucleotides: TGTGCCAGCAGTGAATACAGGACGGGCGAGCAGTACTTC.

In its sample, this clone was seen once. The chain recombines TRBV5-1 with TRBJ2-1; 11 bases fit TRBD2. Trimming removed 2 bases from V and 8 bases from J; junction bases left unmatched: 6. The CDR3 has 15 residues. Germline-derived CDR1 and CDR2 are SGHRS and YFSETQ. CDR3 protein: CASSLGLAGLDEQFF. The CDR3 nucleotides are TGCGCCAGCAGCTTAGGACTAGCGGGTTTGGATGAGCAGTTCTTC. Looking up the rest from reference TRBV5-1 and TRBJ2-1 gives the full variable domain: KAGVTQTPRYLIKTRGQQVTLSCSPISGHRSVSWYQQTPGQGLQFLFEYFSETQRNKGNFPGRFSGRQFSNSRSEMNVSTLELGDSALYLCASSLGLAGLDEQFFGPGTRLTVL.

The CDR3 loop is CATSDYPATGTGSGNTGELFF. The CDR3 region has the DNA TGTGCCACCAGTGACTACCCAGCTACCGGGACAGGGAGTGGAAACACCGGGGAGCTGTTTTTT. This sequence joins TRBV24-1 and TRBJ2-2; TRBD1 aligns across 9 bases. The CDR3 totals 21 residues. Trimming at V came to 4 bases and at J to 2 bases, leaving 19 bases not matched to a gene. The V gene's germline CDR1 is KGHDR and CDR2 SFDVKD.

This clone was counted once. This rearrangement joins TRBV5-1 to TRBJ2-7; the match to TRBD2 covers 10 bases. This CDR3 has 16 amino acids. Per germline, CDR1 SGHRS and CDR2 YFSETQ. V gave up 2 bases and J gave up 6 bases; unmatched junction bases: 11. CDR3 sequence: CASSFMASGSFGEQYF. The DNA of the CDR3 is TGCGCCAGCAGCTTTATGGCTAGCGGGAGTTTCGGCGAGCAGTACTTC.

This chain links TRBV25-1 with TRBJ2-2; D might be TRBD1 (6 bases). Trimming left V 3 bases short and J 1 base short, with 12 bases between. Germline-derived CDR1 and CDR2 are MGHDK and SYGVNS. CDR3 length: 16 residues. CDR3 in DNA: TGTGCCAGCAGTGATAATCCGGGACAGAACACCGGGGAGCTGTTTTTT. It specifies CASSDNPGQNTGELFF.

CDR3 nucleotides: TGTGCCAGCAGCCCGACAGGTTGGACCGGGGAGCTGTTTTTT. Its translation: CASSPTGWTGELFF. The gene calls are TRBV6-2 or TRBV6-3 and TRBJ2-2; tentative D call: TRBD1 (6 bases). The CDR3 loop spans 14 amino acids. Trimming took 6 bases from V and 5 from J, leaving 13 bases between them. The germline V gene encodes CDR1 MNHEY and CDR2 SVGEGT.

This sequence joins TRBV3-1 (or the pseudogene TRBV3-2) and TRBJ2-7, with unresolved D. Trimming shortened V by 3 bases and J by 2 bases, and 5 bases separated the two germline ends. The germline gives CDR1 LGHDT, CDR2 YNNKEL (reference sequence). The CDR3 length is 12 residues. The CDR3 sequence is CASSQAAYEQYF. The CDR3 DNA reads TGTGCCAGCAGCCAGGCCGCCTACGAGCAGTACTTC.

The chain joins TRBV2 to TRBJ1-6; D might be TRBD1 (6 bases). The V gene's germline CDR1 is SNHLY and CDR2 FYNNEI. The length of the CDR3 is 11 residues. The CDR3 loop reads CAAGGASPLHF. DNA for the CDR3: TGTGCAGCGGGGGGGGCTTCACCCCTCCACTTT.

This clone was seen a handful of times. This chain connects TRBV18 to TRBJ1-5; maybe TRBD1 (5 bases). The CDR3 loop spans 12 amino acids. Germline-derived CDR1 and CDR2 are KGHSH and LQKENI. Trimming shortened V by 5 bases and J by 4 bases, and 6 bases separated the two germline ends. The CDR3 loop reads CASSSGNQPQHF. The CDR3 coding sequence is TGTGCCAGCTCATCAGGGAATCAGCCCCAGCATTTT. Full variable domain (outside the CDR3, taken from reference TRBV18 and TRBJ1-5): NAGVMQNPRHLVRRRGQEARLRCSPMKGHSHVYWYRQLPEEGLKFMVYLQKENIIDESGMPKERFSAEFPKEGPSILRIQQVVRGDSAAYFCASSSGNQPQHFGDGTRLSIL.